This paragraph reports one T cell receptor beta chain. This sample stems from a study of OX40 agonist ivuxolimab in advanced cancers. Overall study: A partial response was reached by three patients: one with hepatocellular carcinoma and two with cutaneous melanoma.

The timepoints at which blood was sampled were baseline, cycle 4 day 1, and cycle 7 day 1. Sequencing used immunoSEQ multiplex PCR; TCRdb keeps in-frame clones, though not all of them. The sample shows about 26,000 clones, roughly 77% of them seen only once. V lost 4 bases and J lost 7; bases outside the gene matches: 5. Germline CDR1 and CDR2: SGHAT and FQNNGV. There are 13 residues in the CDR3. Here the sequenced sample was CD4+ or CD8+ T cells sorted from blood, taken in a trial of the OX40 agonist ivuxolimab. The chain carries TRBV11-2 and TRBJ1-2; 8 bases are a match to TRBD1. This sequence originates from an adult with an advanced solid tumor such as melanoma, head and neck, liver or kidney cancer. CDR3 sequence reads: CASSSGQAGGYTF. The CDR3 DNA follows: TGTGCCAGCAGCTCGGGACAGGCGGGTGGCTACACCTTC.